Detailed here is one T cell receptor beta chain. The data were obtained in a study of CD8 T cells in Susac syndrome. The CDR3 extends over 16 amino acids. Looked up from germline, CDR1 is MGHDK and CDR2 is SYGVNS. The germline V and J ends were trimmed by 4 bases and 3 bases, with 18 bases remaining between them. RNA, at about 0.5 to 1 ug, was reverse transcribed with random hexamers. From the immunoSEQ multiplex PCR reads, TCRdb called clonotypes with MiXCR, one entry per CDR3 protein. The data hold about 100,000 distinct CDR3 sequences, with roughly 96% observed a single time. Material: CD8+ T cells from PBMCs. The chain employs TRBV25-1 and TRBJ2-5, with D perhaps TRBD1 (5 bases). The clonotype was recovered from a human donor with Susac syndrome. CDR3 amino acids: CASSVKGPRKEETQYF. CDR3 nucleotides: TGTGCCAGCAGTGTGAAGGGGCCGAGGAAAGAAGAGACCCAGTACTTC.